This passage covers 18 T cell receptor beta chains from one sample sequenced in a study of molecular identifiers for immune sequencing clone quantification. TCRdb independently ran MiXCR on the PCR reads; one entry per CDR3 protein. The sample yields approximately 590,000 distinct CDR3 sequences, around 25% seen once. The sequenced sample was naive CD8+ T cells from blood, with Jurkat cell RNA spiked in. Noted subset: FACS-sorted CD8+CD4-CCR7+CD45RA+ naive T cells. The receptor set was obtained from a human donor in good health. Some libraries in this study had Jurkat cell RNA spiked in.

This clonotype was counted between two and nine times. The junction does not match germline at one end; this may be a read error. The chain is built from TRBV2 and TRBJ1-1; D might be TRBD1 (6 bases). Per the germline V gene, CDR1 is SNHLY and CDR2 is FYNNEI. The CDR3 covers 11 residues. The CDR3 DNA sequence: TGTGCCAGCACCGAGGGGGACCGAGACTGTTTT. This sequence encodes CASTEGDRDCF.

This clonotype was found a few times. As DNA, the CDR3 is TGTGCCAGCAGCCAGGGCTTCGACCGAACGAAGCAGTACTTC. Protein product: CASSQGFDRTKQYF. J is TRBJ2-7 and V is TRBV3-1; unclear D gene. This CDR3 is 14 amino acids long. Germline CDR1 and CDR2: LGHDT and YNNKEL (reference sequence). V was trimmed by 3 bases and J by 8 bases, leaving 17 bases between them.

Only a few counts were recorded for this clonotype. The chain recombines TRBV11-2 with TRBJ1-1; D ambiguous. The V end lost 1 base, the J end lost 3 bases, and 15 bases lay between the germline ends. Germline V gene sequence: CDR1 SGHAT, CDR2 FQNNGV. The CDR3 has 16 residues. The CDR3 DNA reads TGTGCCAGCAGCTTAGGAGACACGGAATATTACACTGAAGCTTTCTTT. It codes for CASSLGDTEYYTEAFF.

This rearrangement joins TRBV6-2 or TRBV6-3 to TRBJ2-2; 7 bases match TRBD1. The J segment lost 4 bases and the V segment lost 5 bases, leaving 22 bases of the junction unmatched. CDR1 and CDR2 (germline): MNHEY, SVGEGT. The CDR3 loop spans 20 amino acids. The CDR3 DNA sequence: TGTGCCAGCAGTGCCACTGCTTTTTCTCCCGGGACAGAGGGCACCGGGGAGCTGTTTTTT. Encoded protein: CASSATAFSPGTEGTGELFF.

The chain combines TRBV10-1 with TRBJ2-3; the match to TRBD2 covers 7 bases. J gave up 3 bases and V 0 bases, and 6 bases lay outside the gene matches. Germline V gene data show CDR1 as WNHNN and CDR2 as SYGVQD (reference sequence). This CDR3 comprises 16 residues. The CDR3 region is CASSESPGLPTDTQYF. The CDR3 DNA is TGCGCCAGCAGTGAGTCTCCGGGACTACCTACAGATACGCAGTATTTT.

V gene TRBV3-1 combines with J gene TRBJ1-6, with D perhaps TRBD1 (6 bases). V lost 4 bases, J lost 8 bases, and 12 bases lay in between. The CDR3 runs to 14 residues. Germline V CDR1 and CDR2: LGHDT, YNNKEL (reference sequence). This CDR3 is CASSLRTEYSPLHF. The CDR3 DNA follows: TGTGCCAGCAGCCTAAGGACAGAATATTCACCCCTCCACTTT.

Concerning this clonotype: An end of the junction does not agree with germline; a read error may underlie this. The chain links TRBV11-2 to TRBJ2-1; 7 positions agree with TRBD2. The CDR3 is 15 residues long. Germline CDR1 is SGHAT and CDR2 is FQNNGV. CDR3 region: CASTKAGEVYNVQFF. The CDR3 DNA follows: TGTGCCAGCACCAAGGCGGGGGAAGTATACAATGTGCAGTTCTTC.

A few counts support this clonotype. V usage is TRBV7-9 and J usage is TRBJ2-5; D remains ambiguous. Trimming removed 2 bases from V and 4 bases from J, with 11 bases in between. The germline V gene has CDR1 SEHNR and CDR2 FQNEAQ (reference sequence). The CDR3 has 14 amino acids. CDR3 sequence (DNA): TGTGCCAGCAGCTTAAATCGTGGCTTAGAGACCCAGTACTTC. Translation gives CASSLNRGLETQYF.

The J gene is TRBJ1-1, the V gene TRBV3-2; TRBD1 was called by the table and not checked on the DNA. TRBV3-2 is described as a pseudogene. This CDR3 is 15 amino acids long. The CDR3 region is CTSSYQGQIYTEAFF. The DNA of the CDR3 is TGTACCAGCAGCTATCAGGGACAGATTTACACTGAAGCTTTCTTT.

As to this clonotype: A read error may account for a junction end that differs from germline. The chain recombines TRBV19 with TRBJ1-5; D might be TRBD1 (6 bases). The CDR3 covers 14 residues. CDR1 and CDR2 (germline): LNHDA, SQIVND (reference sequence). CDR3 loop: CASSTKTGPGPQRF. In DNA form, the CDR3 reads TGTGCCAGTAGTACCAAGACAGGCCCCGGGCCCCAGCGTTTT.

This chain uses TRBV28 with TRBJ2-1; D is undetermined. The CDR3 has 13 amino acids. V lost 3 bases to trimming and J lost 6 bases, with 9 bases between them. The V gene's germline CDR1 is MDHEN and CDR2 SYDVKM. DNA for the CDR3: TGTGCCAGCAGTTTGTCCCACCTCAATGAGCAGTTCTTC. Translation: CASSLSHLNEQFF.

Concerning this clonotype itself: This may come from a read error, since a much larger clone is one base off. V is TRBV12-3 or TRBV12-4 and J is TRBJ2-5; D tentatively fits TRBD1 or TRBD2 (5 bases each). The germline V and J ends were trimmed by 6 bases and 0 bases, with 14 bases remaining between them. CDR3 size: 15 residues. The chain's CDR3 is CASSVGPAYQETQYF. Here the CDR3 DNA reads TGTGCCAGCAGCGTGGGACCAGCGTACCAAGAGACCCAGTACTTC.

Comment on this clonotype: Since a much larger clone is just one base distant, this may be a read error. CDR3 in DNA: TGTGCCAGCAGCCTAAAACCACCGATCGTGGAGAAGTACCAAGGGACCCAGTACTTC. Translating it yields CASSLKPPIVEKYQGTQYF. This sequence joins TRBV7-2 and TRBJ2-5; no clear D gene. The V gene's germline CDR1 is SGHTA and CDR2 FQGNSA. The CDR3 has 19 amino acids.

Turning to this clonotype: A read error may be the cause here, since a much bigger clone is one base away. V is TRBV10-3 and J is TRBJ2-7; D is unclear. Between the trimmed V and J ends, which lost 3 bases and 4 bases, there was a span of 10 bases. Germline CDR1 ENHRY, CDR2 SYGVKD. CDR3 length equals 13 residues. The CDR3 is CAISDTSRYEQYF. CDR3 bases: TGTGCCATCAGTGATACGAGCAGGTACGAGCAGTACTTC.

This clonotype has a handful of counts. The chain has TRBV4-3 and TRBJ1-2; 7 positions match TRBD1. Trimming cost V 6 bases and J 4 bases; bases outside gene matches: 5. Germline V lookup: CDR1 LGHNA, CDR2 YSLEER. This CDR3 has 13 amino acids. The CDR3: CASSHRGGYGYTF. The CDR3, as DNA: TGCGCCAGCAGTCACAGGGGCGGCTATGGCTACACCTTC.

In this sample, this clonotype turned up a few times. The chain combines TRBV11-2 with TRBJ2-5, with D possibly being TRBD1 or TRBD2 (6 bases each). The CDR3 spans 15 residues. The V end lost 1 base, the J end lost 5 bases, and 14 bases lay between the germline ends. The V gene's germline CDR1 is SGHAT and CDR2 FQNNGV. Here the CDR3 reads CASSLVGGLPETQYF. The CDR3 DNA reads as TGTGCCAGCAGCTTAGTTGGGGGGCTTCCCGAGACCCAGTACTTC.

This clonotype has more than one count but fewer than ten. In this CDR3 the conserved last residue, phenylalanine or tryptophan, is missing, so a read error is likely. The chain joins TRBV12-3 or TRBV12-4 to TRBJ1-1; 9 bases are a match to TRBD1. V dropped 5 bases and J dropped 1; count of bases not matched to a gene: 2. The CDR3 extends over 14 amino acids. The CDR3 reads CASSQGQGNTEAFS. The CDR3 bases are TGTGCCAGCAGTCAGGGACAGGGGAACACTGAAGCTTTCTCT.

This clonotype was recorded at least ten times. The V and J genes are TRBV2 and TRBJ1-2; 9 nucleotides agree with TRBD1. V lost 6 bases and J lost 4; bases outside the gene matches: 9. In germline, CDR1 is SNHLY, CDR2 FYNNEI. The CDR3 is 15 amino acids. The CDR3 region has the DNA TGTGCCAGCAGCGGCACAGGGGGCGCGGGCTATGGCTACACCTTC. Translated, it gives CASSGTGGAGYGYTF. The whole variable domain, filled in from reference TRBV2 and TRBJ1-2, reads EPEVTQTPSHQVTQMGQEVILRCVPISNHLYFYWYRQILGQKVEFLVSFYNNEISEKSEIFDDQFSVERPDGSNFTLKIRSTKLEDSAMYFCASSGTGGAGYGYTFGSGTRLTVV.